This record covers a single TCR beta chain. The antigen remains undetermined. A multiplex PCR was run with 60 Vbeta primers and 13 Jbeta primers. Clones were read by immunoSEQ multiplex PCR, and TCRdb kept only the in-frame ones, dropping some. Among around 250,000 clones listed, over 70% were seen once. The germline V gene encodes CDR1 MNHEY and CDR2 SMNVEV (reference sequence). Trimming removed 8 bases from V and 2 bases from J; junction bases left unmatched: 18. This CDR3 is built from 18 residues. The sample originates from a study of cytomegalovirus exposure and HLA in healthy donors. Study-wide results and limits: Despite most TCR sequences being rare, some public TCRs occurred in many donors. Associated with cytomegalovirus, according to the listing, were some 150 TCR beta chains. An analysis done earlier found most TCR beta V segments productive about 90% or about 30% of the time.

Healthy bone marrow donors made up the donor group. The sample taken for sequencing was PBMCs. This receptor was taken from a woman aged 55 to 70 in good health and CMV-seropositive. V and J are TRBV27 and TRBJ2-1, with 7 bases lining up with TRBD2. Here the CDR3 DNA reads TGTGCCAGCGCCTCCCGGGACTACCCCGTTCAGGCCTACAATGAGCAGTTCTTC. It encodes CASASRDYPVQAYNEQFF.